This T cell receptor (beta chain) was observed in a study of human T cells and chemical hapten exposure. V was clipped by 4 bases and J by 5 bases; unmatched bases: 6. Germline V gene sequence: CDR1 SGHDN, CDR2 FVKESK. The CDR3 contains 14 residues. Time point noted: pre-sensitization, week 0. Treatment meaning: therapeutic diphenylcyclopropenone sensitization with weekly scalp DPC. This clonotype was found many times. TCRdb re-called the RACE reads with MiXCR, one entry per CDR3 protein. The sample lists tens of thousands of distinct CDR3 sequences; under 15% were seen once. This receptor was taken from a woman in her 30s with alopecia areata. Some clones in this sample may be carry-over from other donors' samples. The sample consisted of whole blood, taken in connection with sensitization to the hapten diphenylcyclopropenone (DPC). This chain joins TRBV14 and TRBJ2-5; TRBD1 agrees at 8 bases. This CDR3 is CASSPAGGKETQYF. DNA for the CDR3: TGTGCCAGCAGCCCCGCAGGGGGCAAGGAGACCCAGTACTTC.